Listed here is a single T cell receptor (beta chain). Its antigen is currently not known. No clone much larger than this one lies a single base away; base qualities are absent. The immunoSEQ Assay, a bias-controlled multiplex PCR, was used to amplify TCRbeta CDR3 regions from genomic DNA. The study's processing was this. The number of nucleated cells in each sample was estimated by amplification of reference gene primers within the assay. To quantify the absolute abundance of each unique TCRbeta CDR3 rearrangement, sequence reads were collapsed and filtered. For each sample, productive Simpson clonality was calculated by taking the square root of Simpson's diversity index across productive rearrangements. The source is immuneACCESS, and TCRdb retained only in-frame sequences with V and J called. Part of the clones is not carried over; for the studies checked, unresolved V genes explain less than half of this, and the remainder is unexplained. The V and J calls and clone size come from that table; D and trimming were worked out from the DNA. This sample holds about 230,000 clones; 84% were observed only once. 1.8% of the sample is taken by the ten largest.

These data come from a study of blood T cell repertoires in COVID-19 (TCRdb year 2020). Study-wide context: Samples covering the acute and convalescent phases of COVID-19 were provided by collaborators in the United States, Italy and Spain. The prospective study material was composed of cDNA or gDNA derived from T cells, B-cell-depleted T cells, or PBMCs. Subjects who had been exposed to COVID-19, were actively infected with it, or had recovered from it provided the deeply sampled blood TCRbeta repertoires that made up the dataset. The repertoires were released in a freely available public database meant as a resource for research on the immune response to SARS-CoV-2. The samples were drawn from the first 160 participants of the ongoing ImmuneRACE study and from 1,254 subjects provided by 6 global collaborators. Sample metadata almost always included a de-identified subject ID, COVID-19 status, age in years and sex. Where available, HLA class I and class II types were taken from metadata supplied by the sample provider and were not determined by assay-based typing.

Participants in the prospective study were aged 18 to 89 years, lived in about two dozen United States geographic areas, and enrolled through a virtual design. Cohort assignment in the prospective study relied on participant-reported clinical history from a screening survey and a study questionnaire. ImmuneRACE Cohort 3 recovered participants were defined by two consecutive negative NP/OP PCR tests, healthcare professional clearance, or symptom resolution. Mobile phlebotomists in the prospective study collected whole blood, serum and a nasopharyngeal or oropharyngeal swab from every participant. Prospective study participants could optionally give additional blood draws and questionnaires over an approximately two-month period. Blood samples from the prospective study were shipped frozen or at room temperature prior to DNA extraction. CDR1 and CDR2 were assigned from the germline V gene as MRHNA and SNTAGT. The CDR3 runs 15 amino acids, cysteine and phenylalanine included. Only the CDR3 region is kept as DNA, spanning 45 bases read in frame from base 1. V trim: 7 bases; J trim: 4 bases; unmatched bases: 12.

Points the paper makes about the study in general: The amount of clinical and demographic metadata varied by source and participant and was provided uncurated.

The sequence was obtained from a man in his sixties who had recovered from COVID-19. Sequencing input: PBMCs or T cells enriched from blood (not recorded which). Here the chain combines TRBV6-4 and TRBJ1-2; 7 bases in between match TRBD1. The nucleotide sequence is given as TGTGCCAGCAACAGGGGACTGCCCTTTATCTATGGCTACACCTTC. The translation is CASNRGLPFIYGYTF.